The source of this T cell receptor (beta chain) is a study of CD8+CD57+ T cells in acquired aplastic anemia. Across the whole study: Sorted CD4+ and CD8+ cells gave an average of approximately 3.4 ug of DNA.

V lost 10 bases and J lost 8; bases outside the gene matches: 16. Germline CDR1 SGHTA, CDR2 FQGNSA. The CDR3 loop spans 14 amino acids. Patients selected for sequencing had displayed CD8+CD57+ cell expansion by flow cytometry. Findings of the study overall: Patients shared twenty-nine CD8+ CDR3 sequences with controls.

Concerning this clonotype itself: What it binds is unknown.

Genomic DNA acted as the template from which TCR beta VDJ combination and CDR3 sequence profiling were carried out. TCRdb re-analysed the reads in MiXCR, keeping a single row per CDR3 protein. The repertoire holds fewer than 250,000 distinct CDR3 sequences, around 45% seen once, with 7% to 10% in the top ten. The sequencing sample was made of sorted CD4+, CD8+, or CD8+CD57+ T cells (not recorded which) from PBMCs. The sequence was collected from a human donor with aplastic anemia. The chain couples TRBV7-2 to TRBJ1-2; TRBD1 matches 7 bases. CDR3 protein: CATSEKQGRIGYTF. In nucleotides, the CDR3 is TGTGCCACCAGTGAGAAACAGGGGAGGATCGGCTACACCTTC.